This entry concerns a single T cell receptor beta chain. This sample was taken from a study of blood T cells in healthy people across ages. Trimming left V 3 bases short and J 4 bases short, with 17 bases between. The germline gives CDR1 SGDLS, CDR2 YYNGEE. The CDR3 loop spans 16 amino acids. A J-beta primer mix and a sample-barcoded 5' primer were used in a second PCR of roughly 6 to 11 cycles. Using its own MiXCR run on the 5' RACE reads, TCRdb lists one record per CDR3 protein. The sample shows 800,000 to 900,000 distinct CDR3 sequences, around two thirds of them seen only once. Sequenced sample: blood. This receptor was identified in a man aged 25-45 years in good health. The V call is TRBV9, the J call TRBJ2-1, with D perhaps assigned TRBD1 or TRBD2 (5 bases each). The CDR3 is CASSASLREMYNEQFF. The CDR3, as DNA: TGTGCCAGCAGCGCCTCACTCAGGGAGATGTACAATGAGCAGTTCTTC.